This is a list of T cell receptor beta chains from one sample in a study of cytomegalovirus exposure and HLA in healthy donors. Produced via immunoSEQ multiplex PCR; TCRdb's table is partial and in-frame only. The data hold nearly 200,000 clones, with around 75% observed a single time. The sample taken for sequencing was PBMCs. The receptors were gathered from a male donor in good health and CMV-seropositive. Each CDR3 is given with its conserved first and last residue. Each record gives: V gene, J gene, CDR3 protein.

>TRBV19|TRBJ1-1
CASSQQGSDTEAFF
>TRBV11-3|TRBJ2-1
CASSLETVRHEQFF
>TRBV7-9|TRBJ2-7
CSSSFLDSPYEQYF
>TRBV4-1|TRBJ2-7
CASSQVQALSSYEQYF
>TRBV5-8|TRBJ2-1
CASSFGTRVNEQFF
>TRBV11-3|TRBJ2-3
CASSLGGGTSLDTQYF
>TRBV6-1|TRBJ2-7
CASSALQTGFSYEQYF
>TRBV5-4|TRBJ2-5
CASSRQGPQETQYF
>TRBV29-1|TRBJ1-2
CSAAGAANYGYTF
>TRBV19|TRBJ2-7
CASSDISDYLREQYF
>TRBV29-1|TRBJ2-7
CSVEEEGQTYEQYF
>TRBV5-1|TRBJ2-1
CASHYGETSYNEQFF
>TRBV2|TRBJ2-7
CASSTRQGHHF
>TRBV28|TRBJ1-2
CASSQTGVGYTF